The rows below give T cell receptor beta chains drawn from one sample of a study of blood T cells in healthy people across ages. TCRdb analysed the 5' RACE reads with MiXCR anew, one entry per CDR3 protein. This sample has fewer than 800,000 distinct CDR3 sequences, with about 30% found just once. Sequencing was carried out using blood. These receptors were collected from an elderly woman in good health. Each CDR3 is given with its conserved first and last residue. Each record gives: D gene, J gene, V gene, clone size, CDR3 protein, CDR3 DNA. The D gene is left open where the match is weak. The size of a clone is reported for some rows only, either as once, few or many, or as a class for expanded clones.

D: NA
J: TRBJ1-2
V: TRBV20-1
size: NA
CDR3: CSALRPALSNYGYTF
DNA: TGCAGTGCTCTTAGACCTGCCCTCTCTAACTATGGCTACACCTTC

D: TRBD1
J: TRBJ2-2
V: TRBV15
size: NA
CDR3: CATSTGASTGELFF
DNA: TGTGCCACCTCGACAGGGGCTAGCACCGGGGAGCTGTTTTTT

D: NA
J: TRBJ2-2
V: TRBV24-1
size: NA
CDR3: CATSDPRDGTGELFF
DNA: TGTGCCACCAGTGACCCTCGGGACGGAACCGGGGAGCTGTTTTTT

D: TRBD1
J: TRBJ1-2
V: TRBV20-1
size: many
CDR3: CSAREDREVIGYTF
DNA: TGCAGTGCTAGAGAGGACAGGGAGGTCATCGGCTACACCTTC

D: NA
J: TRBJ2-3
V: TRBV5-1
size: NA
CDR3: CASSRAREARYTQYF
DNA: TGCGCCAGCAGCCGAGCGAGGGAAGCGCGGTATACGCAGTATTTT

D: TRBD1
J: TRBJ2-3
V: TRBV2
size: many
CDR3: CASSERGQNTDTQYF
DNA: TGTGCCAGCAGTGAAAGGGGGCAGAACACAGATACGCAGTATTTT

D: NA
J: TRBJ1-6
V: TRBV6-1
size: NA
CDR3: CASSERQPWDSPLHF
DNA: TGTGCCAGCAGTGAACGGCAGCCGTGGGATTCACCCCTCCACTTT

D: NA
J: TRBJ2-1
V: TRBV4-1
size: many
CDR3: CASSQNIYNEQFF
DNA: TGCGCCAGCAGCCAGAACATCTACAATGAGCAGTTCTTC

D: NA
J: TRBJ2-3
V: TRBV10-3
size: many
CDR3: CAISAEDTQYF
DNA: TGTGCCATCAGTGCTGAAGATACGCAGTATTTT

D: NA
J: TRBJ2-3
V: TRBV6-5
size: many
CDR3: CASSYSGVGTDTQYF
DNA: TGTGCCAGCAGTTACTCAGGGGTGGGCACAGATACGCAGTATTTT

D: NA
J: TRBJ1-5
V: TRBV25-1
size: many
CDR3: CASSEGTRGNQPQHF
DNA: TGTGCCAGCAGTGAGGGGACTAGGGGCAATCAGCCCCAGCATTTT

D: NA
J: TRBJ2-4
V: TRBV7-7
size: NA
CDR3: CASSLERGAYNEQYF
DNA: TGTGCTAGCAGCTTAGAGAGGGGGGCCTACAATGAGCAGTACTTC

D: NA
J: TRBJ1-1
V: TRBV20-1
size: once
CDR3: CSARHNLDRGTEAFF
DNA: TGCAGTGCTAGGCACAACCTGGACAGAGGGACTGAAGCTTTCTTT

D: NA
J: TRBJ1-6
V: TRBV20-1
size: many
CDR3: CSVPNGRANNSPLHF
DNA: TGCAGTGTACCTAACGGCAGGGCAAATAATTCACCCCTCCACTTT

D: TRBD1
J: TRBJ2-7
V: TRBV11-2
size: NA
CDR3: CATNHDRGPTYEQYF
DNA: TGTGCCACCAACCATGACAGGGGGCCGACCTACGAGCAGTACTTC

D: TRBD1
J: TRBJ2-1
V: TRBV12-3/TRBV12-4
size: NA
CDR3: CASSMDRVIYNEQFF
DNA: TGTGCCAGCAGTATGGACAGGGTGATATACAATGAGCAGTTCTTC

D: NA
J: TRBJ1-2
V: TRBV10-3
size: few
CDR3: CAISSQSLKGTNYGYTF
DNA: TGTGCCATCAGTTCCCAGTCCCTTAAGGGAACTAACTATGGCTACACCTTC

D: NA
J: TRBJ1-6
V: TRBV24-1
size: NA
CDR3: CATSDSAYNSPLHF
DNA: TGTGCCACCAGTGATTCAGCCTATAATTCACCCCTCCACTTT

D: NA
J: TRBJ2-3
V: TRBV12-3/TRBV12-4
size: NA
CDR3: CASILSSVKADTQYF
DNA: TGTGCCAGCATTCTAAGCAGCGTCAAAGCAGATACGCAGTATTTT

D: TRBD1
J: TRBJ1-2
V: TRBV20-1
size: NA
CDR3: CSARAARDRGRGYTF
DNA: TGCAGTGCTAGGGCGGCTCGGGACAGGGGGCGCGGCTACACCTTC

D: NA
J: TRBJ1-4
V: TRBV5-1
size: NA
CDR3: CASSQGTYREKLFF
DNA: TGCGCCAGCAGCCAAGGGACATACAGAGAAAAACTGTTTTTT

D: TRBD1
J: TRBJ2-3
V: TRBV4-3
size: many
CDR3: CASSQGQGARTDTQYF
DNA: TGCGCCAGCAGCCAAGGGCAGGGGGCTCGCACAGATACGCAGTATTTT

D: TRBD1
J: TRBJ1-6
V: TRBV7-2
size: few
CDR3: CASRLGTVDSPLHF
DNA: TGTGCCAGCAGACTTGGGACAGTGGACTCACCCCTCCACTTT

D: NA
J: TRBJ2-7
V: TRBV30
size: many
CDR3: CAWSTRAEQYF
DNA: TGTGCCTGGAGTACCAGGGCCGAGCAGTACTTC

D: NA
J: TRBJ1-5
V: TRBV6-1
size: NA
CDR3: CAGRQRVNQPQHF
DNA: TGTGCCGGGAGACAAAGGGTAAATCAGCCCCAGCATTTT

D: TRBD1
J: TRBJ2-7
V: TRBV7-9
size: NA
CDR3: CAISEVDGTGPYEQYF
DNA: TGTGCCATCAGTGAAGTCGATGGGACAGGGCCCTACGAGCAGTACTTC

D: NA
J: TRBJ2-7
V: TRBV6-5
size: NA
CDR3: CASSYSYRASYEQYF
DNA: TGTGCCAGCAGTTACTCGTACAGAGCTTCCTACGAGCAGTACTTC

D: TRBD1
J: TRBJ2-2
V: TRBV5-1
size: NA
CDR3: CASSPRTGAAGELFF
DNA: TGCGCCAGCAGCCCGAGGACAGGGGCGGCCGGGGAGCTGTTTTTT

D: NA
J: TRBJ2-5
V: TRBV20-1
size: NA
CDR3: CSANGGWETQYF
DNA: TGCAGTGCTAACGGGGGATGGGAGACCCAGTACTTC

D: NA
J: TRBJ1-2
V: TRBV12-3/TRBV12-4
size: many
CDR3: CASSPWERGNGYTF
DNA: TGTGCCAGCAGTCCTTGGGAACGGGGGAATGGCTACACCTTC

D: TRBD2
J: TRBJ2-3
V: TRBV7-2
size: NA
CDR3: CASSWGGSADTQYF
DNA: TGTGCCAGCAGCTGGGGGGGTAGTGCAGATACGCAGTATTTT

D: NA
J: TRBJ1-4
V: TRBV28
size: NA
CDR3: CASSLLGINEKLFF
DNA: TGTGCCAGCAGTTTACTGGGCATAAATGAAAAACTGTTTTTT

D: TRBD2
J: TRBJ2-1
V: TRBV4-2
size: many
CDR3: CASSQDHGAGGSNEQFF
DNA: TGTGCCAGCAGCCAAGATCATGGAGCGGGGGGGAGTAATGAGCAGTTCTTC

D: NA
J: TRBJ2-5
V: TRBV7-2
size: once
CDR3: CASSLVGRLGEQYF
DNA: TGTGCCAGCAGCTTAGTGGGCAGGCTTGGGGAGCAGTACTTC

D: NA
J: TRBJ2-1
V: TRBV6-5
size: NA
CDR3: CASSRTGDSWEQFF
DNA: TGTGCCAGCAGTAGAACAGGTGATTCGTGGGAGCAGTTCTTC

D: TRBD2
J: TRBJ2-3
V: TRBV27
size: NA
CDR3: CASWVRGATTSGRASDTQYF
DNA: TGTGCCAGCTGGGTGCGGGGGGCAACAACTAGCGGGAGGGCCTCAGATACGCAGTATTTT

D: NA
J: TRBJ1-1
V: TRBV15
size: many
CDR3: CATSRGGGHTEAFF
DNA: TGTGCCACCAGCAGAGGGGGAGGTCACACTGAAGCTTTCTTT

D: NA
J: TRBJ2-3
V: TRBV24-1
size: NA
CDR3: CATSDPRAVTDTQYF
DNA: TGTGCCACCAGTGACCCCCGGGCCGTCACAGATACGCAGTATTTT

D: TRBD1
J: TRBJ1-6
V: TRBV30
size: NA
CDR3: CASTGTGSSPLHF
DNA: TGTGCTTCCACCGGGACAGGGAGTTCACCCCTCCACTTT

D: NA
J: TRBJ2-3
V: TRBV20-1
size: NA
CDR3: CSAIPDRYTQYF
DNA: TGCAGTGCCATCCCGGATAGGTATACGCAGTATTTT

D: NA
J: TRBJ1-2
V: TRBV7-3
size: once
CDR3: CASSLEKVGGYTF
DNA: TGTGCCAGCAGCTTAGAGAAAGTGGGTGGCTACACCTTC

D: TRBD1
J: TRBJ2-3
V: TRBV4-2
size: many
CDR3: CASSQGDRGQTDTQYF
DNA: TGTGCCAGCAGCCAAGGGGACAGGGGGCAAACAGATACGCAGTATTTT

D: NA
J: TRBJ1-2
V: TRBV20-1
size: NA
CDR3: CSARDRGCYGYTF
DNA: TGCAGTGCTAGAGATAGGGGTTGCTATGGCTACACCTTC

D: TRBD1
J: TRBJ1-4
V: TRBV20-1
size: NA
CDR3: CGASTGGDNEKLFF
DNA: TGCGGTGCTAGCACAGGGGGGGATAATGAAAAACTGTTTTTT

D: NA
J: TRBJ1-2
V: TRBV7-9
size: NA
CDR3: CARYPPEAGYGYTF
DNA: TGTGCCAGGTACCCCCCGGAGGCTGGCTATGGCTACACCTTC

D: NA
J: TRBJ2-1
V: TRBV5-1
size: many
CDR3: CASRLELYNEQFF
DNA: TGCGCCAGCAGATTGGAACTCTACAATGAGCAGTTCTTC

D: TRBD1
J: TRBJ1-1
V: TRBV11-1
size: many
CDR3: CASSLQGAGTEAFF
DNA: TGTGCCAGCAGCTTACAGGGGGCCGGTACTGAAGCTTTCTTT

D: NA
J: TRBJ1-1
V: TRBV4-1
size: NA
CDR3: CASSLRTDQNTEAFF
DNA: TGCGCCAGCAGCCTTAGGACAGACCAGAACACTGAAGCTTTCTTT

D: NA
J: TRBJ2-7
V: TRBV27
size: many
CDR3: CASSLSGAPSNEQYF
DNA: TGTGCCAGCAGTTTATCCGGGGCCCCTTCTAACGAGCAGTACTTC

D: TRBD1
J: TRBJ2-3
V: TRBV7-9
size: NA
CDR3: CASSLGIGTGPSTDTQYF
DNA: TGTGCCAGCAGCTTGGGAATCGGGACAGGCCCTAGCACAGATACGCAGTATTTT

D: NA
J: TRBJ1-3
V: TRBV5-1
size: NA
CDR3: CASSLPTGSGNTIYF
DNA: TGCGCCAGCAGCTTGCCGACAGGCTCTGGAAACACCATATATTTT

D: NA
J: TRBJ1-1
V: TRBV19
size: NA
CDR3: CASTARLNTEAFF
DNA: TGTGCCAGTACTGCGCGACTGAACACTGAAGCTTTCTTT

D: NA
J: TRBJ2-3
V: TRBV7-2
size: few
CDR3: CASSLEGFGDTQYF
DNA: TGTGCCAGCAGCTTAGAGGGATTCGGAGATACGCAGTATTTT

D: NA
J: TRBJ1-5
V: TRBV7-9
size: many
CDR3: CASSLDAGINQPQHF
DNA: TGTGCCAGCAGCTTAGATGCAGGTATCAATCAGCCCCAGCATTTT